This is a list of T cell receptor beta chains from one sample in a study of graft-versus-host responses after intestinal transplantation. Which antigens these TCRs recognize remains unknown. The data were produced by immunoSEQ multiplex PCR, yet TCRdb's version contains in-frame clones alone and is incomplete. The data contain fewer than 120,000 clones, about 93% of them singletons. The material sequenced was unstimulated CD8+ T cells sorted from spleen or lymph node cells, taken before intestinal transplant. Receptors were obtained from a human donor who received an intestinal transplant. The CDR3 runs from the conserved cysteine through the conserved F or W. Each record gives: V gene, clone size, D gene, J gene, CDR3 DNA, CDR3 protein. D genes are given only for firm matches. Size tells how often a clone was seen (once, few, many) or the class of an expanded clone, and some rows leave it out.

>TRBV29-1|-|-|TRBJ1-2
TGCAGCGTTGATGACGAAGCCGGCAGAATCGGCTACACCTTC
CSVDDEAGRIGYTF
>TRBV7-9|-|-|TRBJ2-1
TGTGCCAGCAGCTTAGCCAGGGCTGACAATGAGCAGTTCTTC
CASSLARADNEQFF
>TRBV7-9|-|TRBD1|TRBJ2-7
TGTGCCAGCTCAGGACCGGGACAGGGGGCGTACGAGCAGTACTTC
CASSGPGQGAYEQYF
>TRBV7-3|-|TRBD2|TRBJ2-1
TGTGCCAGCAGCCTCGGGACTAGCGGCAGCAATGAGCAGTTCTTC
CASSLGTSGSNEQFF
>TRBV5-6|-|-|TRBJ1-1
TGTGCCAGCAGCTCAGTTGGCGTTGAAGCTTTCTTT
CASSSVGVEAFF
>TRBV7-9|-|-|TRBJ2-3
TGTGCCAGCAGCTTAGTTTGGGGAGATACGCAGTATTTT
CASSLVWGDTQYF
>TRBV28|-|TRBD1|TRBJ1-3
TGTGCCAGCAGGCGACAGGGAACTTGGGGAAACACCATATATTTT
CASRRQGTWGNTIYF
>TRBV19|few|-|TRBJ1-1
TGTGCCAGTAGTATAGGAGGGAACACTGAAGCTTTCTTT
CASSIGGNTEAFF
>TRBV19|-|-|TRBJ1-5
TGTGCCAGTCACGATTTCTACGGTCAGCCCCAGCATTTT
CASHDFYGQPQHF
>TRBV4-1|-|TRBD1|TRBJ2-1
TGCGCCAGCAGCCACTCCCGGGACAGGAACTACAATGAGCAGTTCTTC
CASSHSRDRNYNEQFF
>TRBV30|-|-|TRBJ1-4
TGTGCCTGGACTCCCCCGGGGGGAGGGAGAAAACTGTTTTTT
CAWTPPGGGRKLFF
>TRBV27|-|-|TRBJ1-5
TGTGCCAGCACCTCCTTGGGTAGTAGCAATCAGCCCCAGCATTTT
CASTSLGSSNQPQHF
>TRBV7-8|-|TRBD1|TRBJ2-5
TGTGCCAGCAGCTATGAGACAGGGCAAGAGACCCAGTACTTC
CASSYETGQETQYF
>TRBV7-6|-|-|TRBJ2-7
TGTGCCAGCAGCGCTGAAGGGGCGGGAGAGCAGTACTTC
CASSAEGAGEQYF
>TRBV29-1|-|-|TRBJ1-1
TGCAGCGTTGAAGATGAAAGGACATTGAACACTGAAGCTTTCTTT
CSVEDERTLNTEAFF
>TRBV28|-|-|TRBJ1-1
TGTGCCAGCAGCCCCAATCCATGGGACTCCGGCCCGTTGAACACTGAAGCTTTCTTT
CASSPNPWDSGPLNTEAFF
>TRBV9|-|-|TRBJ2-1
TGTGCCAGCAGCGTAGCCGGGCGGAACAATGAGCAGTTCTTC
CASSVAGRNNEQFF